This T cell receptor (beta chain) was sequenced in a study of follicular helper T cells after annual influenza vaccination. The sample's time point: 2014-2015 season, pre-vaccination. Excluded were substance abuse, HIV/AIDS, active cancer, immunomodulatory drugs and active illness. V dropped 2 bases and J dropped 8 bases, with 11 bases sitting between them. This CDR3 spans 13 amino acids. The V gene's germline CDR1 is SGHNT and CDR2 YYREEE (reference sequence). Sequencing was performed with immunoSEQ multiplex PCR; in TCRdb, only in-frame clones are kept and a portion is missing. Of 28,000 or so clones in the sample, approximately 78% were seen once.

This clonotype was sampled from an adult who received the influenza vaccine. The gene calls are TRBV5-4 and TRBJ2-1; the D gene is possibly TRBD1 (5 bases). The specimen comprised CXCR5+ CD38- circulating T follicular helper cells from blood, sampled on the day of influenza vaccination. Subset denoted: circulating Tfh, non-naive CD4+CXCR5+PD-1+ (ICOS+CD38+ or ICOS-CD38-). The CDR3 nucleotides read TGTGCCAGCAGCTTCCAGGGTTCGGATGAGCAGTTCTTC. Its translation is CASSFQGSDEQFF.